The rows below give T cell receptor beta chains drawn from one sample of a study of T-cell memory formation after mild COVID-19. Using its own MiXCR run on the 5' RACE reads, TCRdb lists one record per CDR3 protein. The sample yields over 300,000 distinct CDR3 sequences, 20% to 25% seen once. Sequencing was performed on PBMCs or a T cell subset sorted from them (not recorded which). Every receptor here comes from a man younger than 35 who had mild COVID-19 (a few samples of this study predate the infection). Cell type and time point are not known. CDR3s include the opening cysteine and the closing phenylalanine or tryptophan. The order of the fields is V gene, clone size, J gene, CDR3 protein. Part of the rows lack a size; the others show once, few, many or a class for expanded clones.

V: TRBV11-3; size: few; J: TRBJ2-3; CDR3: CASSGRDSTDTQYF
V: TRBV4-3; size: few; J: TRBJ2-7; CDR3: CASSRRRGLPTYEQYF
V: TRBV3-1; size: NA; J: TRBJ1-2; CDR3: CASSQVPTGDGYTF
V: TRBV7-9; size: few; J: TRBJ1-5; CDR3: CASSQSDRPGQPQHF
V: TRBV12-3/TRBV12-4; size: NA; J: TRBJ1-4; CDR3: CASSLTAGEKLFF
V: TRBV24-1; size: NA; J: TRBJ2-1; CDR3: CATSETVTEQFF
V: TRBV7-9; size: few; J: TRBJ1-5; CDR3: CASEGFGQPQHF
V: TRBV12-3/TRBV12-4; size: NA; J: TRBJ1-2; CDR3: CASSSGQANYGYTF
V: TRBV12-3/TRBV12-4; size: many; J: TRBJ1-5; CDR3: CASSLQGSNQPQHF
V: TRBV5-6; size: NA; J: TRBJ1-1; CDR3: CASSLVARRDTEAFF
V: TRBV10-3; size: NA; J: TRBJ1-3; CDR3: CAISELRNSGNTIYF
V: TRBV4-1; size: few; J: TRBJ2-3; CDR3: CASSQEGTSGGAVDTQYF
V: TRBV7-2; size: NA; J: TRBJ2-2; CDR3: CASNLVRATGELFF
V: TRBV6-1; size: NA; J: TRBJ1-6; CDR3: CASSESPGQGNSPLHF
V: TRBV7-8; size: NA; J: TRBJ1-1; CDR3: CASSSWVTEAFF
V: TRBV29-1; size: few; J: TRBJ2-7; CDR3: CSVMTGNYEQYF
V: TRBV7-2; size: NA; J: TRBJ2-3; CDR3: CASSLGVASDTQYF
V: TRBV18; size: NA; J: TRBJ2-3; CDR3: CASSPLAGWRSDTQYF
V: TRBV6-5; size: few; J: TRBJ2-3; CDR3: CASSYLPGGADTQYF
V: TRBV7-9; size: NA; J: TRBJ1-4; CDR3: CASSPTRRLFF
V: TRBV7-2; size: NA; J: TRBJ2-1; CDR3: CASSLPSEQFF
V: TRBV29-1; size: few; J: TRBJ2-3; CDR3: CSVELAESSDTQYF
V: TRBV3-1; size: NA; J: TRBJ2-6; CDR3: CASSQDPPAGANVLTF
V: TRBV9; size: few; J: TRBJ2-5; CDR3: CASSELAGGETQYF
V: TRBV15; size: NA; J: TRBJ1-1; CDR3: CATSSNKGAEAFF
V: TRBV24-1; size: NA; J: TRBJ1-5; CDR3: CATSAPPRDRGLIVYLYSNQPQHF
V: TRBV9; size: few; J: TRBJ2-3; CDR3: CASSILAGGTDTQYF
V: TRBV12-3/TRBV12-4; size: many; J: TRBJ2-2; CDR3: CASSLGGAGELFF
V: TRBV4-1; size: NA; J: TRBJ2-3; CDR3: CASSHLAGGPDTQYF
V: TRBV5-1; size: NA; J: TRBJ2-5; CDR3: CASTARTQETQYF
V: TRBV30; size: few; J: TRBJ1-2; CDR3: CAWSAQEAYGYTF
V: TRBV5-6; size: NA; J: TRBJ2-6; CDR3: CASSPDRVGAARESGANVLTF
V: TRBV20-1; size: NA; J: TRBJ1-1; CDR3: CSARERDEAFF
V: TRBV5-6; size: NA; J: TRBJ2-5; CDR3: CASSLGLPSIQETQYF
V: TRBV2; size: NA; J: TRBJ1-5; CDR3: CASSERGYNQPQHF
V: TRBV27; size: NA; J: TRBJ1-6; CDR3: CASRPTGTGGLSPLHF
V: TRBV20-1; size: NA; J: TRBJ2-3; CDR3: CSARVSRGRSDTQYF
V: TRBV6-2/TRBV6-3; size: few; J: TRBJ2-7; CDR3: CASRPWGSYEQYF
V: TRBV7-2; size: few; J: TRBJ2-5; CDR3: CASSLSRGVQETQYF
V: TRBV7-9; size: few; J: TRBJ1-1; CDR3: CASSFQRDTEAFF
V: TRBV7-2; size: NA; J: TRBJ1-6; CDR3: CASSMVRALSPLHF
V: TRBV3-1; size: NA; J: TRBJ1-5; CDR3: CASSQAEQPQHF
V: TRBV7-2; size: NA; J: TRBJ2-3; CDR3: CASSLRFVGRTDTQYF
V: TRBV9; size: NA; J: TRBJ2-2; CDR3: CASSIEPGQGSGELFF
V: TRBV12-3/TRBV12-4; size: NA; J: TRBJ2-1; CDR3: CASSLGRRVYNEQFF